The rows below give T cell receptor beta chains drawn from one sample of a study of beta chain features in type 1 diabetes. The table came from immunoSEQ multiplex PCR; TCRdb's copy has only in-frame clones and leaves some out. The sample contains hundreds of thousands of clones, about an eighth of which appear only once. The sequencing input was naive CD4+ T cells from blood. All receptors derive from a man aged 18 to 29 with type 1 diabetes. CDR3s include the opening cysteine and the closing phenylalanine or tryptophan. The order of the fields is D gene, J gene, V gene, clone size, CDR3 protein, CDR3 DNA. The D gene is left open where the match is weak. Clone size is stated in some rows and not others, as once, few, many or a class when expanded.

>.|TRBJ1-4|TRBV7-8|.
CASSLGLGLGEKLFF
TGTGCCAGCAGCTTAGGCTTAGGGTTAGGGGAAAAACTGTTTTTT
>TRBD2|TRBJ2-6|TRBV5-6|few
CASSPPRGDSGANVLTF
TGTGCCAGCAGCCCTCCGCGGGGGGACTCTGGGGCCAACGTCCTGACTTTC
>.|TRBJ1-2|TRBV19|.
CASSSSGTARRNGYTF
TGTGCCAGTAGTTCCTCCGGGACCGCCCGGAGGAATGGCTACACCTTC
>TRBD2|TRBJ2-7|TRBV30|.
CAWSSSGGREQYF
TGTGCCTGGAGCAGCAGCGGGGGGCGCGAGCAGTACTTC
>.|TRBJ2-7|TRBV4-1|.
CASSQGPISYEQYF
TGCGCCAGCAGCCAAGGACCCATCTCCTACGAGCAGTACTTC
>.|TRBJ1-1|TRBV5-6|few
CASSPLKNTEAFF
TGTGCCAGCAGCCCCCTGAAGAACACTGAAGCTTTCTTT
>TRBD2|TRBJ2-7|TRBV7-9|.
CALQTSGGPEQYF
TGTGCCTTGCAGACTAGCGGGGGACCTGAGCAGTACTTC
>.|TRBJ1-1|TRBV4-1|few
CASSQEIGFLYAEAFF
TGCGCCAGCAGCCAAGAGATCGGCTTCTTATACGCTGAAGCTTTCTTT
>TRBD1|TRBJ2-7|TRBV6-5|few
CASSYSPPGTAYEQYF
TGTGCCAGCAGTTACTCCCCCCCCGGGACAGCTTACGAGCAGTACTTC
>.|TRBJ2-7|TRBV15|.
CATSIQGYEQYF
TGTGCCACCAGCATCCAAGGCTACGAGCAGTACTTC
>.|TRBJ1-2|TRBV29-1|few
CSARQDGYTF
TGCAGCGCCCGACAAGATGGCTACACCTTC
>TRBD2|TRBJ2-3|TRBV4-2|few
CASSQDVLAGSTDTQYF
TGTGCCAGCAGCCAAGATGTACTAGCGGGAAGCACAGATACGCAGTATTTT
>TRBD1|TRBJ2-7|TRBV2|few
CASRPQGAIYEQYF
TGTGCCAGCAGACCTCAGGGGGCGATATACGAGCAGTACTTC
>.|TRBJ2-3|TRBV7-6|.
CASSPSQTRMAGNTQYF
TGTGCCAGCAGCCCATCCCAGACTAGGATGGCAGGGAATACGCAGTATTTT
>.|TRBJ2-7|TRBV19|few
CASSMAKLPGGEQYF
TGTGCCAGTAGTATGGCCAAGCTGCCGGGCGGCGAGCAGTACTTC
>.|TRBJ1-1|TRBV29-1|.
CSVVQGFTEAFF
TGCAGCGTTGTTCAGGGTTTCACTGAAGCTTTCTTT
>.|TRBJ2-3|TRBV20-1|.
CSGHHTDTQYF
TGCAGTGGCCACCACACAGATACGCAGTATTTT
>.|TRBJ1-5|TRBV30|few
CAWSVLSNQPQHF
TGTGCCTGGAGTGTACTAAGCAATCAGCCCCAGCATTTT
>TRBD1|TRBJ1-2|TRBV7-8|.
CASSFDRDNYGYTF
TGTGCCAGCAGCTTTGACAGGGATAACTATGGCTACACCTTC
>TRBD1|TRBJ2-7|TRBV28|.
CASSTGTGQYEQYF
TGTGCCAGCAGTACCGGGACAGGGCAATACGAGCAGTACTTC